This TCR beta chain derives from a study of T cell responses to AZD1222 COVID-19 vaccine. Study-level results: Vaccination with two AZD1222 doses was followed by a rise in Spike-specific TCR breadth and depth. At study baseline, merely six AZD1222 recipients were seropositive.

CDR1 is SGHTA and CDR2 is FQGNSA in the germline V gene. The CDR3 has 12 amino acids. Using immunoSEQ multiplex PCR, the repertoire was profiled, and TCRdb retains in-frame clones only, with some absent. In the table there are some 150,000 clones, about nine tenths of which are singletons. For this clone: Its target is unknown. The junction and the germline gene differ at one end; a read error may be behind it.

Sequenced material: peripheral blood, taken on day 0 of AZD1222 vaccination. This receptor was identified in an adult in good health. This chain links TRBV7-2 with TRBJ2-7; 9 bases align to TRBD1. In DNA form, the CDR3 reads TGTGCCAGCAGCCTAGGACAGGGGATCCCTTTATTC. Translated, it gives CASSLGQGIPLF. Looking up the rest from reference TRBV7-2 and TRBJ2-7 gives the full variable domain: GAGVSQSPSNKVTEKGKDVELRCDPISGHTALYWYRQSLGQGLEFLIYFQGNSAPDKSGLPSDRFSAERTGGSVSTLTIQRTQQEDSAVYLCASSLGQGIPLFGPGTRLTVT.